This T cell receptor (beta chain) was profiled in a study of T-cell reconstitution after alpha-beta-depleted transplantation in children. The study, taken as a whole, reports: The study reportedly traced alpha-beta T cells about two months after transplant to several hundred expanded graft clones. A year had passed since transplant, and T-cell counts and diversity by then came mostly from newly produced T cells. TCRbeta diversity was high at day 60 in some patients (a result of surviving recipient T cells and thymic progenitors).

Germline lookup yields CDR1 SGHRS and CDR2 YFSETQ. Germline trimming cut 4 bases from V and 3 bases from J; bases unmatched to any gene: 16. The CDR3 runs 19 residues. Preparing the TCRbeta library involved the use of unique molecular identifiers. TCRdb reprocessed the PCR reads with MiXCR, giving one entry per CDR3 protein. The table has about 110,000 distinct CDR3 sequences, approximately 22% seen once. With respect to this clonotype: The antigen remains undetermined.

The TCR originated in a male patient under 10 years old who had a stem cell transplant for chronic granulomatous disease, so the T cells may come from the graft donor. Sequenced here: PBMCs, mostly from graft donor cells, sampled 180 days after TCRalphabeta/CD19-depleted stem cell transplant. The genes are TRBV5-1 and TRBJ2-2, with 9 bases matching TRBD1. CDR3 in DNA: TGCGCCAGCAGCCGTCCCTGGACAGGGGTTTCTCGGGACACCGGGGAGCTGTTTTTT. The encoded protein is CASSRPWTGVSRDTGELFF.